This TCR beta chain was recovered during a study of cytomegalovirus exposure and HLA in healthy donors. Study summary: Early release data held 80 million to 100 million unique TCRs from HLA-typed donors.

The primer mix had 60 Vbeta and 13 Jbeta primers. The repertoire was sequenced with immunoSEQ multiplex PCR; TCRdb's copy has only in-frame clones and lacks some. This table holds approximately 93,000 clones. Of note for this clone: The antigen is unknown.

Study-level findings and limits: There were several of the most significant clusters that appeared linked to common viral pathogens in a later analysis. Most TCR sequences were seen very rarely across donors, but some public TCRs occurred in many. Under in vitro conditions, three CMV-associated chains were confirmed as specific for CMV antigens.

Trimming pared 0 bases from V and 6 bases from J, leaving 9 bases between. Germline V gene data show CDR1 as SGDLS and CDR2 as YYNGEE. The CDR3 runs to 13 residues. J is TRBJ1-2 and V is TRBV9, with D unclear. Sequencing was carried out using PBMCs. The sequence came from a woman aged 30 to 39 in good health and CMV-seronegative. Written as DNA, the CDR3 is TGTGCCAGCAGCGTAGATGGTGGCAATGGCTACACCTTC. Amino acids: CASSVDGGNGYTF.